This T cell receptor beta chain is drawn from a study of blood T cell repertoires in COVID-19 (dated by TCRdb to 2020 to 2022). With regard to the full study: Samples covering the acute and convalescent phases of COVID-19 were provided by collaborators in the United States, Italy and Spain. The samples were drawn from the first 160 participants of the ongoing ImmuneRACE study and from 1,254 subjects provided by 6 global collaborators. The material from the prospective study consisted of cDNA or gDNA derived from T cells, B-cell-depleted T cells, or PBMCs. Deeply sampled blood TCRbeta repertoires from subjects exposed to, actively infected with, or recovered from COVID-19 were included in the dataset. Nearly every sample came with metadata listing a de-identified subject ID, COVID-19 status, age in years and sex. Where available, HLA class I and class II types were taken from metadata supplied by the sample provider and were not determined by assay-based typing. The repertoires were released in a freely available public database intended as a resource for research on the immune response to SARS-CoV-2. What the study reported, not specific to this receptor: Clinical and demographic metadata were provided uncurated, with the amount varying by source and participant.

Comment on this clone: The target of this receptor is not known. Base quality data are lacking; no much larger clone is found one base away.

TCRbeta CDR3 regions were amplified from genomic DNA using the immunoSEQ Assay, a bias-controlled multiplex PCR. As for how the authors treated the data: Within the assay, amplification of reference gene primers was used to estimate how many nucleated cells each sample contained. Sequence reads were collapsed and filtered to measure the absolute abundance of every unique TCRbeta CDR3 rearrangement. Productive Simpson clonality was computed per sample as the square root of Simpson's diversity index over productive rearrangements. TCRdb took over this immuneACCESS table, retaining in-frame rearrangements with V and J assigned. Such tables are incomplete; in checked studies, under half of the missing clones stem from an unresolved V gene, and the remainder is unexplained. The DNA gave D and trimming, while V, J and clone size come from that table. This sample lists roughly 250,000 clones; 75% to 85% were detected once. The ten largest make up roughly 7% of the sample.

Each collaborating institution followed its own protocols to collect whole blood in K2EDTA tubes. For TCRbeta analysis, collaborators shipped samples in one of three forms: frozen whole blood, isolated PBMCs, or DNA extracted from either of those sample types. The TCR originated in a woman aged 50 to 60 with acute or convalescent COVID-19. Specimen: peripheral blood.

The CDR3 corresponds to CASSFRQGWPSYNSPLHF. The sequenced DNA is TGTGCCAGCAGTTTCCGGCAGGGGTGGCCCTCTTATAATTCACCCCTCCACTTT. The chain couples TRBV28 to TRBJ1-6; tentative D gene TRBD1, with 6 bases matching. Counted from cysteine to phenylalanine, this CDR3 has 18 amino acids. Only the CDR3 part of the read is kept: 54 bases, read in frame from the first base. Relative to germline, V is 3 bases shorter and J is 4 bases shorter, with 19 bases between their ends. The germline V gene sets CDR1 to MDHEN and CDR2 to SYDVKM. Reference TRBV28 and TRBJ1-6 genes cover what lies past the CDR3, so the full variable domain is DVKVTQSSRYLVKRTGEKVFLECVQDMDHENMFWYRQDPGLGLRLIYFSYDVKMKEKGDIPEGYSVSREKKERFSLILESASTNQTSMYLCASSFRQGWPSYNSPLHFGNGTRLTVT.